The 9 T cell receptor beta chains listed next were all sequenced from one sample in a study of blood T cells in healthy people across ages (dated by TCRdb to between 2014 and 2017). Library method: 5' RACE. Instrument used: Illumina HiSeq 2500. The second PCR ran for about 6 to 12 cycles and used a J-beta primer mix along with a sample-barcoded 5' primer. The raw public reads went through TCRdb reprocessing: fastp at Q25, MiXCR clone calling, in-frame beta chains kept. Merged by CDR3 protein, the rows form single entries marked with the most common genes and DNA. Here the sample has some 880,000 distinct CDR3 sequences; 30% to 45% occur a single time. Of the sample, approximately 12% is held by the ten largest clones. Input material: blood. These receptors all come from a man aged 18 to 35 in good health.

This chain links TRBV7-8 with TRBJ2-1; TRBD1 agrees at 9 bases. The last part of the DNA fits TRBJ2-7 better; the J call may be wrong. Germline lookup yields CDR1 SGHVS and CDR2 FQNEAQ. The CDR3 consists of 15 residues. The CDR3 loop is CASSLGQGGYNEQYF. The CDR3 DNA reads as TGTGCCAGCAGCTTAGGACAGGGGGGCTACAATGAGCAGTACTTC.

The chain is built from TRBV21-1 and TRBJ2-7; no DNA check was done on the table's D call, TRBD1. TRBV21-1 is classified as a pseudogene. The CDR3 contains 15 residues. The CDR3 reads CASSKGDSRKYEQYF. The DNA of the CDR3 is TGTGCCAGCAGCAAAGGGGACAGCCGTAAATACGAGCAGTACTTC.

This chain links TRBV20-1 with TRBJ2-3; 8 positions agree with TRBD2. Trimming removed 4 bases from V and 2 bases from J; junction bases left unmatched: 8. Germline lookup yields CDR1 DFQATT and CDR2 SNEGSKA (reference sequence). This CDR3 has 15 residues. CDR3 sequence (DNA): TGCAGTGCTACGGGCCGGGGGGGAACCACAGATACGCAGTATTTT. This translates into CSATGRGGTTDTQYF.

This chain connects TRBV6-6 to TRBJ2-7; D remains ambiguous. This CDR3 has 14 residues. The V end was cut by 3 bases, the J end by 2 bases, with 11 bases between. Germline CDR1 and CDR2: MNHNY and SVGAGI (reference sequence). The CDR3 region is CASSYKGLTYEQYF. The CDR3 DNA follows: TGTGCCAGCAGTTATAAGGGTCTGACCTACGAGCAGTACTTC.

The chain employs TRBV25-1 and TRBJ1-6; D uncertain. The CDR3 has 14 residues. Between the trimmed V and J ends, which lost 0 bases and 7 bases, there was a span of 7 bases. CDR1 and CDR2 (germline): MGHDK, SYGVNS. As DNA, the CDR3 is TGTGCCAGCAGTGAATATCAAAGGAATTCACCCCTCCACTTT. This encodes CASSEYQRNSPLHF. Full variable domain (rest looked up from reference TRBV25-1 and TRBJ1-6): EADIYQTPRYLVIGTGKKITLECSQTMGHDKMYWYQQDPGMELHLIHYSYGVNSTEKGDLSSESTVSRIRTEHFPLTLESARPSHTSQYLCASSEYQRNSPLHFGNGTRLTVT.

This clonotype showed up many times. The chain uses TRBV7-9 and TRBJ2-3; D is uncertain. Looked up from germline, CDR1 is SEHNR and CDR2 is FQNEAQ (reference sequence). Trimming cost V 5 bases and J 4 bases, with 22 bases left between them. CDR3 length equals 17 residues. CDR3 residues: CASSPGRFATQPDTQYF. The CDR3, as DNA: TGTGCCAGCAGCCCCGGACGATTCGCCACACAACCAGATACGCAGTATTTT.

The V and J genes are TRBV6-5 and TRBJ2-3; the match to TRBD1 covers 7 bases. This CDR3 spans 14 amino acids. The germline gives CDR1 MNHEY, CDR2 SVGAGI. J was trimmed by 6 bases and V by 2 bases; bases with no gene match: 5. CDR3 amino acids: CASSYGRGSDTQYF. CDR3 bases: TGTGCCAGCAGTTACGGCAGGGGGAGCGATACGCAGTATTTT.

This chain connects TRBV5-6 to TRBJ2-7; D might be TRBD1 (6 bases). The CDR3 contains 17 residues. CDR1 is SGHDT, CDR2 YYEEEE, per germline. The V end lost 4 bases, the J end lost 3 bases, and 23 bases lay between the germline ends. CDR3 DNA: TGTGCCAGCAGCCCCAAAATCCATTGGACAGAGGACTACGAGCAGTACTTC. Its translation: CASSPKIHWTEDYEQYF.

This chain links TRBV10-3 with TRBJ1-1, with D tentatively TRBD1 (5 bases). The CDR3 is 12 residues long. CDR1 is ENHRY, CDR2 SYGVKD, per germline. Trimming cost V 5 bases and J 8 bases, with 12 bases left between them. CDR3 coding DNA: TGTGCCATCAGTTCTCGGGGGGGGGAAGCTTTCTTT. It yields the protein CAISSRGGEAFF.